This TCR beta chain emerged from a study of control samples from healthy donors and cancer patients. The assay was immunoSEQ multiplex PCR, and TCRdb's table has in-frame clones only and misses some. The sample lists roughly 80,000 clones; approximately 90% were seen once. The CDR3 is 16 amino acids. Germline V gene lookup returns CDR1 SGHRS and CDR2 YFSETQ. Unmatched junction bases numbered 9, after V lost 4 bases and J lost 3 bases. The chain employs TRBV5-1 and TRBJ2-3; the match to TRBD1 covers 9 bases. The source material was blood. The sequence was obtained from a woman in her 50s in good health. The CDR3 bases are TGCGCCAGCAGCCTGCAACAGGGGGCAGGGACAGATACGCAGTATTTT. This translates into CASSLQQGAGTDTQYF.